This entry lists 5 T cell receptor beta chains sequenced from one sample in a study of blood T cell repertoires in COVID-19 (dated by TCRdb to 2018 to 2021). Library creation used the immunoSEQ multiplex PCR assay. The immuneACCESS repertoire file appears here via TCRdb, limited to in-frame rearrangements. These files lack a portion of the clones; in checked studies, under half of the deficit traces to unresolved V genes, and the cause of the others is not known. The sample profile shows some 100,000 clones; roughly 80% of them were found once. Around 15% of the sample is taken by the ten largest. Input material: peripheral blood. All receptors come from a human donor in a cohort sampled during active COVID-19.

This chain connects TRBV30 to TRBJ2-7; TRBD2 is a possible D gene (6 bases). The V gene lost 5 bases and the J gene lost 3 bases, with 17 bases spanning the gap. This CDR3 is built from 14 residues. The V gene's germline CDR1 is GTSNPN and CDR2 SVGIG (reference sequence). CDR3 in DNA: TGTGCCTGGGCCAGGGCGGGACTGGGCTACGAGCAGTACTTC. This sequence encodes CAWARAGLGYEQYF.

This chain joins TRBV5-1 and TRBJ1-4; 8 bases are shared with TRBD1. CDR1 and CDR2 (germline): SGHRS, YFSETQ. This CDR3 spans 16 amino acids. V lost 4 bases and J lost 8; bases outside the gene matches: 13. The CDR3 sequence is CASSLDGTGGKEKLFF. CDR3 DNA sequence: TGCGCCAGCAGCCTGGACGGAACAGGGGGAAAGGAAAAACTGTTTTTT. Complete variable domain (other parts from reference TRBV5-1 and TRBJ1-4): KAGVTQTPRYLIKTRGQQVTLSCSPISGHRSVSWYQQTPGQGLQFLFEYFSETQRNKGNFPGRFSGRQFSNSRSEMNVSTLELGDSALYLCASSLDGTGGKEKLFFGSGTQLSVL.

The gene calls are TRBV7-8 and TRBJ2-2; 7 positions agree with TRBD2. J gave up 3 bases and V 5 bases, and 9 bases lay outside the gene matches. The CDR3 extends over 16 amino acids. Germline V CDR1 and CDR2: SGHVS, FQNEAQ. DNA of the CDR3: TGTGCCAGCAGCCACTCCGGGGGGTATTACACCGGGGAGCTGTTTTTT. Translated, it gives CASSHSGGYYTGELFF.

The chain has TRBV7-9 and TRBJ2-1; 9 bases fit TRBD2. From germline, CDR1 is SEHNR and CDR2 FQNEAQ (reference sequence). The CDR3 runs to 15 residues. V shed 5 bases and J 8 bases; nucleotides not matched to a gene: 10. CDR3 in amino acids: CASSPRLAERDEQFF. CDR3 DNA: TGTGCCAGCAGCCCCCGACTAGCGGAGAGGGATGAGCAGTTCTTC.

This clone was seen just once. The genes are TRBV27 and TRBJ1-1; the D gene is possibly TRBD1 (6 bases). Germline V gives CDR1 MNHEY, CDR2 SMNVEV (reference sequence). V shed 11 bases and J shed 4 bases, with 20 bases lying between them. This CDR3 has 14 residues. CDR3 DNA sequence: TGTGCCGCGGGCTCTTGGGGGGGGCTCACTGAAGCTTTCTTT. Translated: CAAGSWGGLTEAFF.